Following are 18 T cell receptor beta chains from one sample sequenced in a study of T cell changes during pregnancy in multiple sclerosis (dated by TCRdb to the late 2010s). Receptors were amplified or captured by the immunoSEQ multiplex PCR assay. Imported from immuneACCESS, the table was reduced by TCRdb to in-frame sequences with V and J called. These copies leave out some clones; in studies compared against another copy, an unresolved V gene accounts for under half, and the cause of the remainder is not known. The sample contains roughly 100,000 clones, around 91% of them found a single time. Under 2% of the sample is taken by the ten largest. Here the sequenced sample was peripheral blood, taken after pregnancy. Every receptor here comes from a female donor in good health, enrolled as a control in a pregnancy study.

The chain carries TRBV4-3 and TRBJ2-7; 7 nucleotides line up with TRBD2. The CDR3 extends over 16 amino acids. CDR1 and CDR2 (germline): LGHNA, YSLEER. V gave up 1 base and J gave up 5 bases; unmatched junction bases: 11. CDR3 amino acids: CASSQVTGGNVDEQYF. The CDR3 DNA follows: TGCGCCAGCAGCCAAGTTACGGGGGGTAACGTGGACGAGCAGTACTTC.

CDR3 nucleotide sequence: TGTGCCAGCAGCTTATGGCGGGACACTGAAGCTTTCTTT. This gives the protein CASSLWRDTEAFF. The chain employs TRBV7-3 and TRBJ1-1, with D hard to call. Germline V gene sequence: CDR1 SGHTA, CDR2 FQGTGA. V was clipped by 2 bases and J by 3 bases, with 7 bases between them. CDR3 length equals 13 residues.

This chain uses TRBV2 with TRBJ2-1; 8 bases line up with TRBD2. Germline assignment: CDR1 SNHLY and CDR2 FYNNEI. Losses at the gene ends were 6 bases for V and 5 bases for J; bases not matched to a gene: 3. This CDR3 has 13 amino acids. Written as DNA, the CDR3 is TGTGCCAGCAGGCGGGGGGCCAACAATGAGCAGTTCTTC. It is translated as CASRRGANNEQFF.

The chain combines TRBV5-6 with TRBJ1-2; D is undetermined. Trimming took 0 bases from V and 4 from J, leaving 10 bases between them. The CDR3 spans 14 residues. Germline V lookup: CDR1 SGHDT, CDR2 YYEEEE. Here the CDR3 reads CASSLAGESYGYTF. For the CDR3, the DNA is TGTGCCAGCAGCTTGGCCGGGGAGAGCTATGGCTACACCTTC.

This CDR3 is CASSQESAAGNTIYF. The DNA of the CDR3 is TGCGCCAGCAGCCAAGAATCCGCAGCTGGAAACACCATATATTTT. The V and J genes are TRBV4-3 and TRBJ1-3; D uncertain. The CDR3 loop spans 15 amino acids. Germline V gene sequence: CDR1 LGHNA, CDR2 YSLEER. The V gene lost 0 bases and the J gene lost 2 bases, with 8 bases spanning the gap.

This sequence joins TRBV15 and TRBJ1-6, with D unclear. From germline, CDR1 is LNHNV and CDR2 YYDKDF (reference sequence). The CDR3 spans 15 residues. Trimming stripped 0 bases from V and 7 bases from J, with 10 bases between. The CDR3 bases are TGTGCCACCAGCAGAGATGATACAGAAAATTCACCCCTCCACTTT. It specifies CATSRDDTENSPLHF.

The V gene is TRBV14, the J gene TRBJ2-1; 8 bases are shared with TRBD2. The CDR3 loop spans 15 amino acids. In germline, CDR1 is SGHDN, CDR2 FVKESK. The junction had 9 bases not matched to a gene; V was cut back by 4 bases and J by 7 bases. CDR3 bases: TGTGCCAGCAGCCCCGGGCGGGGGGCCAGGAATGAGCAGTTCTTC. The encoded protein is CASSPGRGARNEQFF.

This clone was observed a few times. This chain connects TRBV28 to TRBJ1-1, with D maybe TRBD1 (5 bases). The CDR3 has 15 amino acids. Germline-derived CDR1 and CDR2 are MDHEN and SYDVKM. The V end was cut by 4 bases, the J end by 5 bases, with 17 bases between. CDR3 loop: CASSWTRGRATEAFF. The CDR3 bases are TGTGCCAGCAGTTGGACCCGGGGGAGGGCGACTGAAGCTTTCTTT.

The rearrangement joins TRBV18 to TRBJ1-2; D possibly corresponds to TRBD1 (5 bases). The V end lost 5 bases, the J end lost 4 bases, and 14 bases lay between the germline ends. CDR3 size: 14 residues. Germline V gene lookup returns CDR1 KGHSH and CDR2 LQKENI. This CDR3 reads CASSNGGTFYGYTF. The CDR3 DNA reads TGTGCCAGCTCAAACGGGGGGACCTTCTATGGCTACACCTTC.

This clone was picked up a small number of times. The chain has TRBV30 and TRBJ1-6, with TRBD1 as a possible D gene (6 bases). This CDR3 region has 15 residues. The germline CDR1 and CDR2 sequences are GTSNPN and SVGIG (reference sequence). V was shortened by 0 bases and J by 8 bases, with 14 bases between the two germline ends. CDR3 loop: CAWSVPRGRDSPLHF. The CDR3 DNA reads as TGTGCCTGGAGTGTACCCAGGGGACGAGATTCACCCCTCCACTTT.

The chain recombines TRBV29-1 with TRBJ1-3; D is unclear. V was cut by 4 bases and J by 0 bases, with 10 bases left in between. Germline CDR1 and CDR2: SQVTM and ANQGSEA. The CDR3 is 14 amino acids. The CDR3 region is CSVVGGDSGNTIYF. The CDR3 DNA reads TGCAGCGTTGTCGGCGGAGACTCTGGAAACACCATATATTTT. The whole variable domain, remainder taken from reference TRBV29-1 and TRBJ1-3, is SAVISQKPSRDICQRGTSLTIQCQVDSQVTMMFWYRQQPGQSLTLIATANQGSEATYESGFVIDKFPISRPNLTFSTLTVSNMSPEDSSIYLCSVVGGDSGNTIYFGEGSWLTVV.

V usage is TRBV7-2 and J usage is TRBJ2-1; unclear D gene. Trimming took 1 base from V and 8 from J, leaving 3 bases between them. The germline V gene has CDR1 SGHTA and CDR2 FQGNSA. This CDR3 region has 11 residues. CDR3 DNA: TGTGCCAGCAGCTTAGGAGATGAGCAGTTCTTC. The encoded protein is CASSLGDEQFF.

V gene TRBV2 combines with J gene TRBJ2-5; 13 bases fit TRBD2. Germline V gene data show CDR1 as SNHLY and CDR2 as FYNNEI. The V and J ends lost 6 bases and 5 bases, in that order; junction bases with no gene match: 9. The CDR3 has 16 residues. The CDR3 coding sequence is TGTGCCAGCAGAGCGAGACTAGCGGGGGGAACGGAGACCCAGTACTTC. Its translation: CASRARLAGGTETQYF.

The CDR3, as DNA: TGTGCCAGCTCACCACCCTTCGGGGAAGTTGACAATGAGCAGTTCTTC. Its translation is CASSPPFGEVDNEQFF. V and J are TRBV18 and TRBJ2-1; D might be TRBD2 (5 bases). This CDR3 contains 16 residues. Germline CDR1 and CDR2: KGHSH and LQKENI. V shed 0 bases and J shed 5 bases, with 14 bases lying between them.

The J gene is TRBJ1-1, the V gene TRBV4-3; D is unclear. This CDR3 has 13 residues. The germline gives CDR1 LGHNA, CDR2 YSLEER. Trimming left V 4 bases short and J 3 bases short, with 9 bases between. The CDR3 is CASSRLRDTEAFF. The CDR3 nucleotides are TGCGCCAGCAGCCGTTTGAGGGACACTGAAGCTTTCTTT.

This chain links TRBV7-2 with TRBJ1-3, with D perhaps TRBD1 (6 bases). The length of the CDR3 is 14 residues. The V and J ends lost 6 bases and 4 bases respectively, with 13 bases between them. CDR1 and CDR2 from the germline V gene are SGHTA and FQGNSA. Here the CDR3 DNA reads TGTGCCAGCAGACCTACAGGGCTAGGAAACACCATATATTTT. Its protein is CASRPTGLGNTIYF.

This chain joins TRBV6-5 and TRBJ2-5, with D possibly being TRBD2 (5 bases). Germline V gene lookup returns CDR1 MNHEY and CDR2 SVGAGI. The CDR3 is made up of 12 amino acids. Deletions cut 7 bases from V and 5 bases from J, with 11 bases between. In DNA, the CDR3 is TGTGCCAGCAACATCCCGGGGGAGACCCAGTACTTC. The encoded protein is CASNIPGETQYF.

V and J are TRBV6-5 and TRBJ2-5, with a tentative D call TRBD1 (5 bases). The DNA end is more similar to TRBJ2-7, so the J call may be wrong. Germline CDR1 reads MNHEY; CDR2 reads SVGAGI. This CDR3 spans 15 amino acids. DNA for the CDR3: TGTGCCAGCAGTTACGGGTCAGGGAACGTCTACGAGCAGTACTTC. Amino acid sequence: CASSYGSGNVYEQYF.